The 27 T cell receptor beta chains given below trace back to one sample, sequenced in a study of a mutant IDH1 vaccine in newly diagnosed glioma. Repertoires were generated with immunoSEQ multiplex PCR, while TCRdb's copy carries only in-frame clones and drops some. The sample carries about 55,000 clones, 75% to 90% recorded once. Time point indicated: week 23, last vaccination. A single vaccine dose contained 300 ug of mutant IDH1 20-mer peptide, and topical imiquimod was used with it. For these receptors, no antigen is known. Here the sequenced sample was PBMCs, taken from a glioma patient whose treatment included an IDH1 peptide vaccine. These receptors came from a man aged 35 to 55 with glioma.

The chain links TRBV6-5 to TRBJ2-3; D not resolved. The germline CDR1 and CDR2 sequences are MNHEY and SVGAGI. V was clipped by 4 bases and J by 8 bases, with 22 bases between them. The CDR3 contains 16 residues. In DNA, the CDR3 is TGTGCCAGCAGTTCAGGTGGTGGGGTTCAGATTGGTACGCAGTATTTT. This codes for CASSSGGGVQIGTQYF.

The chain carries TRBV9 and TRBJ1-1, with no clear D. The V end lost 2 bases, the J end lost 3 bases, and 8 bases lay between the germline ends. Germline loops: CDR1 SGDLS, CDR2 YYNGEE. This CDR3 spans 13 amino acids. The CDR3 sequence is CASSVHAYTEAFF. CDR3 DNA sequence: TGTGCCAGCAGCGTCCACGCTTACACTGAAGCTTTCTTT.

The CDR3 sequence: CASSEYRGTDTQYF. In DNA form, the CDR3 reads TGTGCCAGCAGTGAATATAGAGGGACAGATACGCAGTATTTT. The chain uses TRBV25-1 and TRBJ2-3; D possibly corresponds to TRBD2 (5 bases). The germline V gene encodes CDR1 MGHDK and CDR2 SYGVNS. V lost 0 bases to trimming and J lost 3 bases, with 7 bases between them. The CDR3 consists of 14 residues.

The chain is built from TRBV5-1 and TRBJ2-1; 11 bases are shared with TRBD2. This CDR3 has 15 residues. Germline-derived CDR1 and CDR2 are SGHRS and YFSETQ. Trimming at V came to 0 bases and at J to 6 bases, leaving 2 bases not matched to a gene. The CDR3 sequence: CASSLGGTSGNEQFF. As DNA, the CDR3 is TGCGCCAGCAGCTTGGGCGGGACTAGCGGCAATGAGCAGTTCTTC.

The chain employs TRBV15 and TRBJ1-1; D may be TRBD1 (5 bases). This CDR3 has 18 amino acids. CDR1 LNHNV and CDR2 YYDKDF come from the germline V gene (reference sequence). Trimming stripped 6 bases from V and 5 bases from J, with 28 bases between. The CDR3 DNA is TGTGCCACCAGTCGCGCCCGCGGACTGGGGGGAATAGTTACTGAAGCTTTCTTT. It is translated as CATSRARGLGGIVTEAFF. The whole variable domain, remainder taken from reference TRBV15 and TRBJ1-1, is DAMVIQNPRYQVTQFGKPVTLSCSQTLNHNVMYWYQQKSSQAPKLLFHYYDKDFNNEADTPDNFQSRRPNTSFCFLDIRSPGLGDTAMYLCATSRARGLGGIVTEAFFGQGTRLTVV.

J is TRBJ2-7 and V is TRBV7-8, with 8 bases matching TRBD2. The CDR3 covers 15 residues. V lost 6 bases and J lost 2; bases outside the gene matches: 9. Per germline, CDR1 SGHVS and CDR2 FQNEAQ. CDR3 DNA sequence: TGTGCCAGCAGTCTCAGGACGGGGGGGCCCTACGAGCAGTACTTC. Protein sequence: CASSLRTGGPYEQYF.

The V gene is TRBV18, the J gene TRBJ1-3; 8 positions match TRBD1. Germline CDR1 reads KGHSH; CDR2 reads LQKENI. The CDR3 spans 16 residues. With V trimmed by 4 bases and J by 1 base, 6 bases remained unmatched. In DNA form, the CDR3 reads TGTGCCAGCTCACTAGTCGGACAGGGTTCTGGAAACACCATATATTTT. Translated, it gives CASSLVGQGSGNTIYF.

V and J are TRBV2 and TRBJ1-1; possible D gene TRBD1, 5 bases. The CDR3 covers 13 residues. V was shortened by 8 bases and J by 3 bases, with 13 bases between the two germline ends. The germline V gene has CDR1 SNHLY and CDR2 FYNNEI. Here the CDR3 DNA reads TGTGCCAGCGCCAGAACAGGCGACACTGAAGCTTTCTTT. It encodes CASARTGDTEAFF.

This clone was detected only a few times. The DNA of the CDR3 is TGTGCCAGTAGCATGAGGCCCAGCATAGGCTACGAGCAGTACTTC. It codes for CASSMRPSIGYEQYF. The chain uses TRBV19 and TRBJ2-7; unclear D gene. This CDR3 comprises 15 residues. Germline V CDR1 and CDR2: LNHDA, SQIVND (reference sequence). Trimming took 6 bases from V and 3 from J, leaving 18 bases between them.

This rearrangement joins TRBV6-6 to TRBJ1-1; D uncertain. Germline-derived CDR1 and CDR2 are MNHNY and SVGAGI (reference sequence). The CDR3 runs to 12 residues. V lost 6 bases to trimming and J lost 3 bases, with 8 bases between them. CDR3 DNA: TGTGCCAGCAGCCCGGTCTACACTGAAGCTTTCTTT. Amino acid sequence: CASSPVYTEAFF.

The chain couples TRBV25-1 to TRBJ1-2; D may be TRBD1 (6 bases). Germline CDR1 and CDR2: MGHDK and SYGVNS. CDR3 length: 13 residues. V dropped 4 bases and J dropped 7 bases, with 13 bases sitting between them. The CDR3 DNA is TGTGCCAGCAGTGTTCAGGGGTTCCGTGGCTACACCTTC. It translates to CASSVQGFRGYTF.

The V call is TRBV6-5, the J call TRBJ1-2; D may be TRBD1 (6 bases). The germline gives CDR1 MNHEY, CDR2 SVGAGI. CDR3 length: 12 amino acids. Trimming removed 6 bases from V and 8 bases from J, with 13 bases in between. The CDR3 nucleotides read TGTGCCAGCAGGACTACAGGGTTCGGCTACACCTTC. Its protein is CASRTTGFGYTF.

This clone was seen once. The V gene is TRBV18, the J gene TRBJ1-4; D is ambiguous. CDR1 is KGHSH and CDR2 is LQKENI in the germline V gene. The CDR3 has 15 residues. The V gene lost 3 bases and the J gene lost 0 bases, with 8 bases spanning the gap. The CDR3 nucleotides read TGTGCCAGCTCACCTAGTAGCTCAACTAATGAAAAACTGTTTTTT. Residues: CASSPSSSTNEKLFF.

The chain uses TRBV9 and TRBJ2-5, with 9 bases matching TRBD2. The CDR3 is 17 amino acids. V gave up 3 bases and J gave up 5 bases; unmatched junction bases: 14. Germline V gene data show CDR1 as SGDLS and CDR2 as YYNGEE. The CDR3 sequence is CASSERRLSGGRETQYF. Written as DNA, the CDR3 is TGTGCCAGCAGCGAGCGCCGGTTGAGCGGGGGGCGGGAGACCCAGTACTTC.

V gene TRBV4-1 combines with J gene TRBJ1-5, with TRBD1 as a possible D gene (6 bases). V lost 3 bases, J lost 8 bases, and 17 bases lay in between. Germline V gene lookup returns CDR1 MGHRA and CDR2 YSYEKL. This CDR3 is built from 15 residues. Here the CDR3 DNA reads TGCGCCAGCAGCCACGATGACAGGTCAACGAAGCCCCAGCATTTT. Its protein product is CASSHDDRSTKPQHF.

This sequence joins TRBV2 and TRBJ1-4; D gene unclear. Germline V gene sequence: CDR1 SNHLY, CDR2 FYNNEI. The length of the CDR3 is 10 residues. V was cut by 7 bases and J by 5 bases, with 2 bases left in between. The CDR3 spells CASKNEKLFF. The DNA of the CDR3 is TGTGCCAGCAAGAATGAAAAACTGTTTTTT.

V gene TRBV4-1 combines with J gene TRBJ1-5, with a possible D match to TRBD1 (6 bases). The V gene lost 4 bases and the J gene lost 4 bases, with 17 bases spanning the gap. Germline CDR1 MGHRA, CDR2 YSYEKL. This CDR3 spans 16 amino acids. CDR3 amino acids: CASSLGQTWGNQPQHF. The CDR3, as DNA: TGCGCCAGCAGCCTAGGACAGACATGGGGGAATCAGCCCCAGCATTTT.

The chain has TRBV19 and TRBJ1-5, with D perhaps TRBD1 (5 bases). Germline assignment: CDR1 LNHDA and CDR2 SQIVND (reference sequence). The CDR3 is 17 amino acids. Trimming cost V 0 bases and J 4 bases, with 16 bases left between them. The DNA for the CDR3 is TGTGCCAGTAGTATAGATCCCCAGGGAAGTAGGAATCAGCCCCAGCATTTT. Residues: CASSIDPQGSRNQPQHF.

The chain links TRBV5-5 to TRBJ2-7, with D unresolved. The CDR3 runs 14 residues. The germline V and J ends were trimmed by 4 bases and 1 base, with 12 bases remaining between them. The germline gives CDR1 SGHKS, CDR2 YYEKEE (reference sequence). CDR3 bases: TGTGCCAGCAGCCGCGGTACTGGGTCCTACGAGCAGTACTTC. The encoded protein is CASSRGTGSYEQYF.

This chain links TRBV6-5 with TRBJ1-2; TRBD1 aligns across 8 bases. The CDR3 is made up of 14 amino acids. Germline CDR1 reads MNHEY; CDR2 reads SVGAGI. With V trimmed by 7 bases and J by 3 bases, 7 bases remained unmatched. DNA for the CDR3: TGTGCCAGCACTCCAGGGGGCAGTTACTATGGCTACACCTTC. It yields the protein CASTPGGSYYGYTF.

This clone has just a few counts. This sequence joins TRBV18 and TRBJ1-1; a weak D match, TRBD1 (5 bases). V was trimmed by 3 bases and J by 4 bases, leaving 9 bases between them. The CDR3 totals 13 residues. Per the germline V gene, CDR1 is KGHSH and CDR2 is LQKENI. The CDR3 DNA follows: TGTGCCAGCTCACCGGGGGGGTCCACTGAAGCTTTCTTT. Its translation is CASSPGGSTEAFF.

The J gene is TRBJ1-2, the V gene TRBV6-5, with TRBD1 matching 7 bases. J was trimmed by 6 bases and V by 5 bases; bases with no gene match: 3. CDR3 length: 12 residues. CDR1 MNHEY and CDR2 SVGAGI come from the germline V gene. CDR3 region: CASSNTGDGYTF. The DNA for the CDR3 is TGTGCCAGCAGTAACACAGGGGATGGCTACACCTTC.

This clone was seen only a few times. The chain has TRBV19 and TRBJ1-4; 9 bases are shared with TRBD1. Germline lookup yields CDR1 LNHDA and CDR2 SQIVND (reference sequence). The V gene end was trimmed by 8 bases and the J gene end by 6 bases; junction bases not matched to a gene: 7. The CDR3 has 14 residues. This chain's CDR3 is CASGIQGAHEKLFF. The DNA of the CDR3 is TGTGCCAGTGGGATACAGGGGGCCCATGAAAAACTGTTTTTT. Combining the CDR3 with reference TRBV19 and TRBJ1-4 gives the whole variable domain DGGITQSPKYLFRKEGQNVTLSCEQNLNHDAMYWYRQDPGQGLRLIYYSQIVNDFQKGDIAEGYSVSREKKESFPLTVTSAQKNPTAFYLCASGIQGAHEKLFFGSGTQLSVL.

The rearrangement links TRBV6-5 to TRBJ2-2; 7 positions agree with TRBD2. Trimming removed 5 bases from V and 6 bases from J; junction bases left unmatched: 3. Germline lookup yields CDR1 MNHEY and CDR2 SVGAGI. This CDR3 has 13 amino acids. The CDR3 DNA sequence: TGTGCCAGCAGTCGAGGACTAGCCGGGGAGCTGTTTTTT. Protein: CASSRGLAGELFF.

The J gene is TRBJ1-1, the V gene TRBV10-1; tentative D call: TRBD1 (6 bases). The germline gives CDR1 WNHNN, CDR2 SYGVQD (reference sequence). The CDR3 has 15 residues. The germline V and J ends were trimmed by 3 bases and 1 base, with 12 bases remaining between them. CDR3: CASSDRGQPNTEAFF. CDR3 coding DNA: TGCGCCAGCAGTGATAGGGGACAACCGAACACTGAAGCTTTCTTT.

The J gene is TRBJ1-4, the V gene TRBV10-3; 10 bases match TRBD1. Germline-derived CDR1 and CDR2 are ENHRY and SYGVKD. After removal of 6 bases from V and 7 bases from J, the junction contained 5 bases not matched to a gene. This CDR3 is built from 14 residues. The CDR3 coding sequence is TGTGCCATCAGCTCCGGGACAGGGGTTGAAAAACTGTTTTTT. It codes for CAISSGTGVEKLFF.

This clone was counted a few times. The J gene is TRBJ1-2, the V gene TRBV19; 7 positions match TRBD1. After removal of 5 bases from V and 6 bases from J, the junction contained 12 bases not matched to a gene. The length of the CDR3 is 15 residues. From germline, CDR1 is LNHDA and CDR2 SQIVND (reference sequence). The CDR3, as DNA: TGTGCCAGTAGTGCAGCGACAGGGCGTAGCAATGGCTACACCTTC. Its translation is CASSAATGRSNGYTF.